This T cell receptor (beta chain) is drawn from a study of early T cells in non-severe SARS-CoV-2 infection. Germline loops: CDR1 SGHAT, CDR2 FQNNGV. J lost 0 bases, V lost 5 bases, and 14 bases had no gene match. The CDR3 runs 18 residues. This clonotype was counted at least ten times. TCRdb used MiXCR to reprocess the 5' RACE reads, holding one entry per CDR3 protein. Among about 40,000 distinct CDR3 sequences listed, 4.7% were seen once. The receptor was isolated from an adult who was a healthcare worker with PCR-confirmed SARS-CoV-2 infection or an uninfected control (not recorded which). The rearrangement uses TRBV11-2 and TRBJ2-5, with TRBD2 identical over 8 bases. What was sequenced was whole blood. CDR3 DNA sequence: TGTGCCAGCAGCCCCAAAGGGGCGGGGGGACCTCACCAAGAGACCCAGTACTTC. Translating it yields CASSPKGAGGPHQETQYF.